This T cell receptor beta chain originates from a study of OX40 agonist ivuxolimab in advanced cancers. The CDR3 has 13 residues. The germline CDR1 and CDR2 sequences are SEHNR and FQNEAQ (reference sequence). The V end lost 1 base, the J end lost 7 bases, and 8 bases lay between the germline ends. Some clones are missing from TCRdb's copy, which holds only in-frame ones; the method was immunoSEQ multiplex PCR. This repertoire shows approximately 69,000 clones, around 85% found once; its top ten account for 5.5% to 6%. V and J are TRBV7-9 and TRBJ2-4; no reliable D call. The receptor was derived from an adult with an advanced solid tumor such as melanoma, head and neck, liver or kidney cancer. This specimen consisted of CD4+ or CD8+ T cells sorted from blood, obtained in a trial of the OX40 agonist ivuxolimab. This chain's CDR3 is CASSLDLGNIQYF. The CDR3 coding sequence is TGTGCCAGCAGCTTAGATCTGGGGAACATTCAGTACTTC.